The 20 T cell receptor beta chains below come from one sample, sequenced in a study of blood T cell repertoires in COVID-19. Here immunoSEQ multiplex PCR was the method, and the copy in TCRdb shows in-frame clones only, minus some. The sample contains thousands of clones, roughly 88% of which appear only once. Sample: peripheral blood. The receptors were sampled from a woman between 55 and 75 years old with active COVID-19.

The chain links TRBV11-3 to TRBJ2-6; 11 bases are shared with TRBD1. Germline V gene sequence: CDR1 SGHNT, CDR2 YENEEA. This CDR3 is built from 18 residues. Trimming took 0 bases from V and 3 from J; bases not matched to a gene: 4. The CDR3 DNA is TGTGCCAGCAGCTTAGAAGGGACAGGGGGTGGTGGGGCCAACGTCCTGACTTTC. Translation gives CASSLEGTGGGGANVLTF.

The V and J genes are TRBV7-2 and TRBJ2-6; 10 positions match TRBD1. This CDR3 spans 14 amino acids. Germline V lookup: CDR1 SGHTA, CDR2 FQGNSA. The CDR3 sequence is CAETGGTGANVLTF. Written as DNA, the CDR3 is TGTGCAGAGACAGGGGGCACTGGGGCCAACGTCCTGACTTTC.

V is TRBV30 and J is TRBJ1-3, with 7 bases aligning to TRBD1. Germline CDR1 reads GTSNPN; CDR2 reads SVGIG (reference sequence). This CDR3 spans 13 amino acids. Unmatched junction bases numbered 4, after V lost 8 bases and J lost 0 bases. CDR3 protein: CARGTVSGNTIYF. The CDR3 nucleotides read TGTGCCCGAGGGACAGTCTCTGGAAACACCATATATTTT.

The chain employs TRBV28 and TRBJ2-7; D perhaps matches TRBD1 (6 bases). V lost 5 bases and J 3 bases, leaving 8 bases between the germline ends. The CDR3 length is 12 residues. Germline CDR1 is MDHEN and CDR2 is SYDVKM. The DNA for the CDR3 is TGTGCCAGCAGTCTGACAGGCTACGAGCAGTACTTC. It specifies CASSLTGYEQYF.

This clone appeared a single time. The chain carries TRBV19 and TRBJ1-2, with D perhaps TRBD1 (5 bases). The CDR3 is 14 amino acids. Trimming took off 7 bases at V and 4 bases at J, with 16 bases between the two ends. Germline V gene sequence: CDR1 LNHDA, CDR2 SQIVND (reference sequence). The CDR3 sequence is CASNTGGGFYGYTF. In nucleotides, the CDR3 is TGTGCCAGTAACACCGGCGGGGGGTTCTATGGCTACACCTTC. The full variable domain, its missing parts supplied by reference TRBV19 and TRBJ1-2, is DGGITQSPKYLFRKEGQNVTLSCEQNLNHDAMYWYRQDPGQGLRLIYYSQIVNDFQKGDIAEGYSVSREKKESFPLTVTSAQKNPTAFYLCASNTGGGFYGYTFGSGTRLTVV.

The rearrangement uses TRBV30 and TRBJ1-2; D is ambiguous. The V gene's germline CDR1 is GTSNPN and CDR2 SVGIG (reference sequence). This CDR3 comprises 12 residues. V lost 4 bases to trimming and J lost 2 bases, with 8 bases between them. The CDR3 loop is CAWMATNYGYTF. The CDR3 region has the DNA TGTGCCTGGATGGCAACGAACTATGGCTACACCTTC. The full variable domain, completed using reference TRBV30 and TRBJ1-2, is SQTIHQWPATLVQPVGSPLSLECTVEGTSNPNLYWYRQAAGRGLQLLFYSVGIGQISSEVPQNLSASRPQDRQFILSSKKLLLSDSGFYLCAWMATNYGYTFGSGTRLTVV.

Written as DNA, the CDR3 is TGTGCCAGCAGCCCGGGACAGGTAAGTAACTACAATGAGCAGTTCTTC. It codes for CASSPGQVSNYNEQFF. J is TRBJ2-1 and V is TRBV11-2, with 8 positions matching TRBD1. Losses at the gene ends were 5 bases for V and 3 bases for J; bases not matched to a gene: 9. Germline V gene lookup returns CDR1 SGHAT and CDR2 FQNNGV. The CDR3 spans 16 residues. The full variable domain, with the rest looked up from reference TRBV11-2 and TRBJ2-1, is EAGVAQSPRYKIIEKRQSVAFWCNPISGHATLYWYQQILGQGPKLLIQFQNNGVVDDSQLPKDRFSAERLKGVDSTLKIQPAKLEDSAVYLCASSPGQVSNYNEQFFGPGTRLTVL.

The chain links TRBV7-3 to TRBJ2-5, with D possibly being TRBD2 (6 bases). Germline CDR1 reads SGHTA; CDR2 reads FQGTGA. V lost 1 base to trimming and J lost 5 bases, with 11 bases between them. The CDR3 extends over 14 amino acids. CDR3 coding DNA: TGTGCCAGCAGCTTAATGGGGACTCGGGAGACCCAGTACTTC. It is translated as CASSLMGTRETQYF.

The V call is TRBV19, the J call TRBJ1-4, with 8 bases that match TRBD1. CDR1 and CDR2 from the germline V gene are LNHDA and SQIVND (reference sequence). The junction had 7 bases not matched to a gene; V was cut back by 7 bases and J by 0 bases. The CDR3 is 16 residues long. The CDR3 loop reads CASNTGQAATNEKLFF. The DNA for the CDR3 is TGTGCCAGTAATACGGGACAGGCTGCAACTAATGAAAAACTGTTTTTT.

The chain joins TRBV19 to TRBJ1-4, with 7 bases fitting TRBD1. The CDR3 is 17 residues long. The germline V gene encodes CDR1 LNHDA and CDR2 SQIVND (reference sequence). After removal of 4 bases from V and 0 bases from J, the junction contained 8 bases not matched to a gene. In DNA, the CDR3 is TGTGCCAGTAGTAGAAGGACAGGCCCTGCAACTAATGAAAAACTGTTTTTT. Its protein is CASSRRTGPATNEKLFF.

The CDR3 coding sequence is TGTGCCAGTAGTGCCCCCCGCCTACAGGCCCCTGGAAACACCATATATTTT. This codes for CASSAPRLQAPGNTIYF. The chain employs TRBV19 and TRBJ1-3, with D tentatively TRBD1 (5 bases). This CDR3 region has 17 residues. The V end was cut by 5 bases, the J end by 2 bases, with 19 bases between. The germline V gene has CDR1 LNHDA and CDR2 SQIVND (reference sequence).

The rearrangement uses TRBV7-2 and TRBJ1-3; no definite D call. CDR1 SGHTA and CDR2 FQGNSA come from the germline V gene. CDR3 length: 15 amino acids. V was trimmed by 3 bases and J by 3 bases, leaving 12 bases between them. For the CDR3, the DNA is TGTGCCAGCAGCTTCGGCCCGCCGGGTGGAAACACCATATATTTT. Translating it yields CASSFGPPGGNTIYF.

This sequence joins TRBV2 and TRBJ1-2, with TRBD1 matching over 8 bases. This CDR3 is 14 amino acids long. Germline values: CDR1 SNHLY, CDR2 FYNNEI. After removal of 5 bases from V and 5 bases from J, the junction contained 7 bases not matched to a gene. CDR3 sequence reads: CASSTDRGSYGYTF. The CDR3, as DNA: TGTGCCAGCAGTACTGACAGGGGCAGTTATGGCTACACCTTC.

This rearrangement joins TRBV7-2 to TRBJ1-5; D unclear. The CDR3 is 12 residues long. Germline assignment: CDR1 SGHTA and CDR2 FQGNSA. With 5 bases removed from V and 3 bases from J, the gap between germline ends came to 5 bases. The CDR3 DNA sequence: TGTGCCAGCAGCGACTACAATCAGCCCCAGCATTTT. Translated: CASSDYNQPQHF.

This clone was seen a handful of times. The genes are TRBV10-3 and TRBJ1-5; weak D call: TRBD1 (6 bases). The germline V gene has CDR1 ENHRY and CDR2 SYGVKD. V lost 3 bases and J 1 base, leaving 10 bases between the germline ends. The CDR3 covers 15 residues. In DNA, the CDR3 is TGTGCCATCAGTGAAGGGGGAGGGAGCAATCAGCCCCAGCATTTT. It is translated as CAISEGGGSNQPQHF.

This chain links TRBV15 with TRBJ1-1, with D perhaps TRBD1 (6 bases). CDR3 length: 16 residues. CDR1 LNHNV and CDR2 YYDKDF come from the germline V gene (reference sequence). V was shortened by 2 bases and J by 1 base, with 14 bases between the two germline ends. The CDR3 is CATSRSGDTGNTEAFF. CDR3 bases: TGTGCCACCAGCAGAAGCGGGGACACTGGGAACACTGAAGCTTTCTTT.

The chain joins TRBV30 to TRBJ2-7, with 12 positions matching TRBD1. V lost 4 bases to trimming and J lost 6 bases; unmatched junction nucleotides: 4. This CDR3 comprises 13 residues. CDR1 and CDR2 (germline): GTSNPN, SVGIG (reference sequence). CDR3 region: CAWKGTGGVEQYF. The CDR3 DNA sequence: TGTGCCTGGAAGGGGACAGGGGGCGTCGAGCAGTACTTC. Complete variable domain (other parts from reference TRBV30 and TRBJ2-7): SQTIHQWPATLVQPVGSPLSLECTVEGTSNPNLYWYRQAAGRGLQLLFYSVGIGQISSEVPQNLSASRPQDRQFILSSKKLLLSDSGFYLCAWKGTGGVEQYFGPGTRLTVT.

This sequence joins TRBV6-5 and TRBJ2-7; TRBD2 aligns across 9 bases. Germline V gives CDR1 MNHEY, CDR2 SVGAGI. Losses at the gene ends were 8 bases for V and 0 bases for J; bases not matched to a gene: 5. This CDR3 spans 14 amino acids. The CDR3 region has the DNA TGTGCCAGCGGGGCGGGAGGGAACTCCTACGAGCAGTACTTC. As protein: CASGAGGNSYEQYF.

The J gene is TRBJ1-1, the V gene TRBV5-1, with D possibly TRBD1 on 6 matching bases. V lost 1 base and J 4 bases, leaving 11 bases between the germline ends. The CDR3 spans 14 residues. Germline V gene data show CDR1 as SGHRS and CDR2 as YFSETQ. CDR3 nucleotides: TGCGCCAGCAGCTTGACAGGGATGGTCACTGAAGCTTTCTTT. Encoded protein: CASSLTGMVTEAFF.

The CDR3 coding sequence is TGCGCCAGCAGCCGGGAACAGGGGTCGGACACTGAAGCTTTCTTT. Protein: CASSREQGSDTEAFF. The V gene is TRBV4-1, the J gene TRBJ1-1; TRBD1 matches at 7 bases. CDR1 is MGHRA and CDR2 is YSYEKL in the germline V gene. The CDR3 consists of 15 residues. Trimming cost V 4 bases and J 3 bases; bases outside gene matches: 8.